Listed below are T cell receptor beta chains from one sample, sequenced in a study of shared clonotypes between healthy human individuals. TCRdb keeps only in-frame clones here, not all; method: immunoSEQ multiplex PCR. The table has around 550,000 clones, approximately 96% seen once; the top ten hold over 0.095%. The specimen sequenced was naive CD8+ T cells sorted from blood. These receptors were obtained from a woman aged 25 to 39 in good health. The CDR3 runs from the conserved cysteine through the conserved F or W. The D gene is left open where the match is weak.

j_call | d_call | v_call | cdr3_nt | cdr3_aa
TRBJ1-1 | . | TRBV6-5 | TGTGCCAGCAGTAAAGGAGGGGAGAACACTGAAGCTTTCTTT | CASSKGGENTEAFF
TRBJ1-1 | . | TRBV6-1 | TGTGCCAGCAGTGACCTAATGAACACTGAAGCTTTCTTT | CASSDLMNTEAFF
TRBJ2-7 | . | TRBV2 | TGTGCCAGCAGTGTGGGCATTCCCTACGAGCAGTACTTC | CASSVGIPYEQYF
TRBJ1-1 | TRBD1 | TRBV27 | TGTGCCAGCAGTTTGAAGGTCGTCCAGGGGGACACTGAAGCTTTCTTT | CASSLKVVQGDTEAFF
TRBJ2-1 | TRBD2 | TRBV4-1 | TGCGCCAGCAGCCAAGATTACTATCTAGCGGTAGGATCCTACAATGAGCAGTTCTTC | CASSQDYYLAVGSYNEQFF
TRBJ2-1 | . | TRBV13 | TGTGCCAGCAGACTACAGGGATACAATGAGCAGTTCTTC | CASRLQGYNEQFF
TRBJ2-2 | . | TRBV13 | TGTGCCAGCAGCTTCCCCGTCGGCGGGGAGCTGTTTTTT | CASSFPVGGELFF
TRBJ2-7 | TRBD2 | TRBV13 | TGTGCCAGCAGCCAAGGGACTAGCGGGAGCGAGCAGTACTTC | CASSQGTSGSEQYF
TRBJ2-3 | . | TRBV5-4 | TGTGCCAGCAGCTTTGGCCCAGCCGCGGCAGATACGCAGTATTTT | CASSFGPAAADTQYF
TRBJ2-7 | . | TRBV27 | TGTGCCAGCAGTTTGCAGGGAAACGAGCAGTACTTC | CASSLQGNEQYF